Here is one TCR beta chain with its context. J lost 3 bases, V lost 4 bases, and 2 bases had no gene match. CDR3 length: 14 residues. Per germline, CDR1 MNHEY and CDR2 SMNVEV (reference sequence). The data derive from a study of OX40 agonist ivuxolimab in advanced cancers. Across the study: Patients were infused with ivuxolimab every 2 weeks at 0.01 to 10 mg/kg.

Autoimmune disease history or systemic immunosuppression led to patients being barred. TCRdb's copy holds only in-frame clones and misses some; the assay was immunoSEQ multiplex PCR. The sample has about 100,000 clones; 94% are singletons. This chain joins TRBV27 and TRBJ2-7, with 11 nucleotides matching TRBD1. This specimen consisted of CD4+ or CD8+ T cells sorted from blood, obtained in a trial of the OX40 agonist ivuxolimab. The receptor's source is an adult with an advanced solid tumor such as melanoma, head and neck, liver or kidney cancer. The CDR3 DNA reads as TGTGCCAGCAGTTCGGGGACAGGGGGCTACGAGCAGTACTTC. Translation gives CASSSGTGGYEQYF.